The 12 T cell receptor beta chains below all came from one sample that was sequenced in a study of human T cells and chemical hapten exposure. TCRdb re-derived calls from the RACE reads in MiXCR, one entry per CDR3 protein. The table has 38,000 or so distinct CDR3 sequences, over 7.5% seen once. Time point described: patch test 3, about 24 weeks after DPC sensitization. As to treatment: therapeutic diphenylcyclopropenone sensitization with weekly scalp DPC. Extraction yielded total RNA from whole blood (unfractionated). Sequences were derived from whole blood, sampled in connection with sensitization to the hapten diphenylcyclopropenone (DPC). The receptors derive from a man aged 50 to 60 with alopecia areata. Some clones in this sample may be carry-over from other donors' samples.

The genes are TRBV30 and TRBJ2-2; D gene unclear. The CDR3 contains 13 residues. The V end was cut by 0 bases, the J end by 4 bases, with 6 bases between. Germline V gene data show CDR1 as GTSNPN and CDR2 as SVGIG (reference sequence). This chain's CDR3 is CAWSVSSTGELFF. CDR3 nucleotides: TGTGCCTGGAGTGTATCCAGCACCGGGGAGCTGTTTTTT.

This clonotype has a handful of counts. In DNA form, the CDR3 reads TGTGCCAGCAGAGACAGGGACCTGAACACCGGGGAGCTGTTTTTT. This sequence encodes CASRDRDLNTGELFF. The chain couples TRBV7-6 to TRBJ2-2, with 7 bases lining up with TRBD1. This CDR3 spans 15 amino acids. Trimming took 6 bases from V and 1 from J; bases not matched to a gene: 5. Germline V gene data show CDR1 as SGHVS and CDR2 as FNYEAQ. The entire variable domain, with the rest obtained from reference TRBV7-6 and TRBJ2-2, is as follows: GAGVSQSPRYKVTKRGQDVALRCDPISGHVSLYWYRQALGQGPEFLTYFNYEAQQDKSGLPNDRFSAERPEGSISTLTIQRTEQRDSAMYRCASRDRDLNTGELFFGEGSRLTVL.

In its sample, this clonotype was seen many times. The chain couples TRBV2 to TRBJ2-3; 13 bases are shared with TRBD2. The length of the CDR3 is 15 residues. The V gene end was trimmed by 6 bases and the J gene end by 3 bases; junction bases not matched to a gene: 3. Per the germline V gene, CDR1 is SNHLY and CDR2 is FYNNEI. CDR3 residues: CASRGGLAGTDTQYF. CDR3 bases: TGTGCCAGCAGGGGGGGACTAGCGGGAACAGATACGCAGTATTTT.

This clonotype was observed many times. The chain has TRBV7-9 and TRBJ2-1; possible D gene TRBD1, 6 bases. Deletions cut 3 bases from V and 3 bases from J, with 6 bases between. Germline V gives CDR1 SEHNR, CDR2 FQNEAQ (reference sequence). There are 13 residues in the CDR3. CDR3 in DNA: TGTGCCAGCAGCTTGGACAGCTACAATGAGCAGTTCTTC. The encoded protein is CASSLDSYNEQFF.

This clonotype came up many times. J is TRBJ2-7 and V is TRBV29-1; D may be TRBD2 (5 bases). CDR1 SQVTM and CDR2 ANQGSEA come from the germline V gene. The CDR3 is 14 residues long. V gave up 4 bases and J gave up 2 bases, with 15 bases separating them. The CDR3 is CSVVSGRSTYEQYF. The CDR3 DNA follows: TGCAGCGTTGTAAGTGGGAGAAGCACCTACGAGCAGTACTTC.

This clonotype was seen repeatedly, ten times or more. V is TRBV10-3 and J is TRBJ2-5; 7 nucleotides line up with TRBD1. With V trimmed by 7 bases and J by 1 base, 3 bases remained unmatched. This CDR3 region has 13 residues. The germline V gene encodes CDR1 ENHRY and CDR2 SYGVKD. The DNA for the CDR3 is TGTGCCATCAATCGGGACAGCCAAGAGACCCAGTACTTC. This sequence encodes CAINRDSQETQYF.

The chain has TRBV6-5 and TRBJ1-6; D perhaps matches TRBD1 (5 bases). This CDR3 has 15 amino acids. Germline V gene data show CDR1 as MNHEY and CDR2 as SVGAGI. V lost 4 bases and J 13 bases, leaving 20 bases between the germline ends. The DNA of the CDR3 is TGTGCCAGCAGTTTCGCCAGGGATTATAGTTCTCCCCTCCACTTT. Translated, it gives CASSFARDYSSPLHF.

This chain uses TRBV6-1 with TRBJ1-3; D is uncertain. Germline loops: CDR1 MNHNS, CDR2 SASEGT. V was pared by 7 bases and J by 1 base, with 17 bases between. The CDR3 spans 16 residues. The CDR3 protein is CASKNPGAVSGNTIYF. The DNA of the CDR3 is TGTGCCAGCAAGAATCCGGGAGCCGTATCTGGAAACACCATATATTTT.

This clonotype was seen repeatedly, ten times or more. This sequence joins TRBV18 and TRBJ2-1, with 8 bases that match TRBD1. V was clipped by 0 bases and J by 6 bases; unmatched bases: 7. CDR1 is KGHSH, CDR2 LQKENI, per germline. The CDR3 loop spans 16 amino acids. CDR3: CASSPPTGERGNEQFF. The CDR3 DNA reads as TGTGCCAGCTCACCACCGACAGGGGAGAGAGGCAATGAGCAGTTCTTC.

The chain is built from TRBV6-1 and TRBJ1-1; unclear D gene. Trimming took 3 bases from V and 3 from J, leaving 5 bases between them. The CDR3 contains 12 residues. Germline V gives CDR1 MNHNS, CDR2 SASEGT. The CDR3 reads CASSDSHTEAFF. The CDR3 bases are TGTGCCAGCAGTGACAGTCACACTGAAGCTTTCTTT.

This clonotype has just a few counts. The CDR3: CASSQGTVSNQPQHF. CDR3 sequence (DNA): TGTGCCAGCAGTCAAGGGACAGTAAGCAATCAGCCCCAGCATTTT. The chain couples TRBV25-1 to TRBJ1-5; the match to TRBD1 covers 7 bases. With 5 bases clipped from V and 1 base from J, the junction kept 5 bases outside the gene matches. In germline, CDR1 is MGHDK, CDR2 SYGVNS. The CDR3 contains 15 residues.

This chain joins TRBV28 and TRBJ1-6, with D unclear. With 6 bases removed from V and 10 bases from J, the gap between germline ends came to 13 bases. The CDR3 has 13 amino acids. Germline CDR1 is MDHEN and CDR2 is SYDVKM. The CDR3 loop is CASRLEGTSPLHF. CDR3 DNA: TGTGCCAGCAGGTTGGAGGGAACCTCACCCCTCCACTTT.